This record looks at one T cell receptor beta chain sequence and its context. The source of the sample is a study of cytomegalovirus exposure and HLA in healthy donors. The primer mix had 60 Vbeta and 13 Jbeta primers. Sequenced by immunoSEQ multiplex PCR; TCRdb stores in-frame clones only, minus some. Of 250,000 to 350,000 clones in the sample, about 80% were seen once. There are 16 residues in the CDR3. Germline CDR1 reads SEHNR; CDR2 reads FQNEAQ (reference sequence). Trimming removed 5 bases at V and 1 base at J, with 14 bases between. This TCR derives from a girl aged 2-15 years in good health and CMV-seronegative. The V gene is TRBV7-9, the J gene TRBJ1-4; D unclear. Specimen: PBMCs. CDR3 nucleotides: TGTGCCAGCAGCGTCGGTTTTTGGAGAACTAATGAAAAACTGTTTTTT. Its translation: CASSVGFWRTNEKLFF.